The sequence of this T cell receptor beta chain was determined in a study of glioma-infiltrating T cells. Study-wide points: Tissue-blood divergence was below expectation in non-neoplastic patients, above in gliomas. CDR3 overlap between tissue and blood was very small.

The J segment lost 7 bases and the V segment lost 5 bases, leaving 10 bases of the junction unmatched. Germline CDR1 is SGHTA and CDR2 is FQGNSA. This CDR3 is 14 amino acids long. Amplification of TCR alpha and beta CDR3 regions from RNA used iRepertoire nested multiplex PCR. A single record per CDR3 protein comes from TCRdb applying MiXCR to the multiplex PCR reads. The table includes some 100,000 distinct CDR3 sequences, less than 30% detected once. This clonotype came up many times. The target antigen is unknown. The sequenced material came from glioma tissue, nonneoplastic brain tissue, or PBMCs (not recorded which). The TCR comes from a human donor with low-grade glioma or glioblastoma, undergoing nonglioma brain surgery, or in good health (not recorded which). This chain connects TRBV7-2 to TRBJ2-7; 8 bases line up with TRBD1. The CDR3 here is CASSEDRAPGEQYF. Here the CDR3 DNA reads TGTGCCAGCAGCGAGGACAGGGCCCCGGGTGAGCAGTACTTC.